This is a list of T cell receptor beta chains from one sample in a study of beta chain features in type 1 diabetes. Sequenced by immunoSEQ multiplex PCR; TCRdb stores in-frame clones only, minus some. The sample carries 200,000 to 250,000 clones, roughly 70% recorded once. Sequenced: naive CD4+ T cells from blood. The receptors stem from a man younger than 40 in good health. CDR3s include the opening cysteine and the closing phenylalanine or tryptophan. D genes are given only for firm matches. A clone size is listed for some rows: how often the clone was seen (once, few, many), or a class if it is expanded.

TRBD2 | few | TRBJ2-3 | TRBV30 | CAWSVKRPGGSTDTQYF | TGTGCCTGGAGTGTAAAGAGGCCGGGGGGGAGCACAGATACGCAGTATTTT
NA | NA | TRBJ2-6 | TRBV11-2 | CASSLDSRTVQSVNVLTF | TGTGCCAGCAGCTTAGATTCACGGACGGTCCAATCGGTCAACGTCCTGACTTTC
TRBD2 | few | TRBJ2-3 | TRBV5-6 | CASSSGTSDSSTDTQYF | TGTGCCAGCAGCTCCGGGACTAGCGATTCTAGCACAGATACGCAGTATTTT
NA | few | TRBJ2-3 | TRBV27 | CASKLTDTQYF | TGTGCCAGCAAATTAACAGATACGCAGTATTTT
NA | few | TRBJ2-3 | TRBV29-1 | CSVAPSPSSTDTQYF | TGCAGCGTTGCGCCGTCCCCATCTAGCACAGATACGCAGTATTTT
NA | once | TRBJ2-3 | TRBV28 | CASAGTDTQYF | TGTGCCAGCGCGGGCACAGATACGCAGTATTTT
NA | NA | TRBJ2-7 | TRBV7-2 | CASSLVGQGYEQYF | TGTGCCAGCAGCTTAGTTGGCCAAGGGTACGAGCAGTACTTC
TRBD2 | NA | TRBJ2-1 | TRBV7-2 | CASSLVGASGRYNEQFF | TGTGCCAGCAGCTTAGTGGGGGCTAGCGGGAGATATAATGAGCAGTTCTTC
TRBD2 | NA | TRBJ2-1 | TRBV28 | CASSYGTTYNEQFF | TGTGCCAGCAGTTACGGGACTACATACAATGAGCAGTTCTTC
NA | few | TRBJ2-1 | TRBV11-2 | CASSLEGGKGNEQFF | TGTGCCAGCAGCTTAGAGGGGGGTAAGGGCAATGAGCAGTTCTTC
NA | few | TRBJ2-5 | TRBV28 | CASIRLQAPETQYF | TGTGCCAGCATAAGGCTTCAAGCCCCAGAGACCCAGTACTTC
NA | NA | TRBJ1-5 | TRBV30 | CAWSSTLGNQPQHF | TGTGCCTGGAGTTCTACCCTGGGCAATCAGCCCCAGCATTTT
NA | once | TRBJ2-5 | TRBV14 | CASSQGFGRRQETQYF | TGTGCCAGCAGCCAGGGTTTCGGGCGGAGACAGGAGACCCAGTACTTC
NA | NA | TRBJ1-1 | TRBV5-4 | CASSLEQVNTEAFF | TGTGCCAGCAGCTTGGAACAGGTGAACACTGAAGCTTTCTTT
TRBD2 | NA | TRBJ2-2 | TRBV4-3 | CASSLGLAGFYGELFF | TGCGCCAGCAGCCTGGGACTAGCGGGATTTTACGGGGAGCTGTTTTTT
TRBD2 | once | TRBJ2-1 | TRBV5-1 | CASRGEGQFF | TGCGCCAGCAGAGGGGAGGGGCAGTTCTTC
NA | NA | TRBJ1-2 | TRBV7-6 | CASSPWAQGYGYTF | TGTGCCAGCAGCCCATGGGCACAGGGCTATGGCTACACCTTC
TRBD2 | NA | TRBJ2-3 | TRBV30 | CAWKASGTDTQYF | TGTGCCTGGAAGGCTAGCGGAACAGATACGCAGTATTTT
NA | NA | TRBJ1-4 | TRBV2 | CASKNRVEEKLFF | TGTGCCAGCAAAAACAGGGTTGAAGAAAAACTGTTTTTT
NA | NA | TRBJ2-5 | TRBV30 | CAWSSGPMEQYF | TGTGCCTGGAGTTCGGGGCCCATGGAGCAGTACTTC
NA | few | TRBJ2-3 | TRBV29-1 | CSVGPVDTQYF | TGCAGCGTTGGCCCAGTAGATACGCAGTATTTT
NA | NA | TRBJ1-1 | TRBV23-1 | CASSQHRQKNTEAFF | TGCGCCAGCAGTCAGCACAGACAGAAGAACACTGAAGCTTTCTTT
NA | once | TRBJ2-3 | TRBV9 | CASSPRGGQSTDTQYF | TGTGCCAGCAGCCCCCGCGGGGGACAGAGTACAGATACGCAGTATTTT